Presented here are 8 T cell receptor beta chains from one specimen sequenced in a study of cytomegalovirus exposure and HLA in healthy donors. The PCR contained 60 Vbeta and 13 Jbeta primers. Sequencing used immunoSEQ multiplex PCR; TCRdb keeps in-frame clones, though not all of them. The table includes around 90,000 clones, roughly 60% detected once. Material for sequencing was PBMCs. The source is a woman younger than 45 in good health and CMV-seropositive.

The chain couples TRBV4-2 to TRBJ2-5, with 12 bases aligning to TRBD2. Germline V gives CDR1 LGHNA, CDR2 YNFKEQ. CDR3 size: 16 residues. Trimming took 3 bases from V and 5 from J; bases not matched to a gene: 7. The CDR3 nucleotides are TGTGCCAGCAGCCACGCAACTAGCGGGGGGAGGGAGACCCAGTACTTC. It specifies CASSHATSGGRETQYF.

The chain combines TRBV4-1 with TRBJ2-5, with D unresolved. Germline CDR1 MGHRA, CDR2 YSYEKL. V lost 0 bases and J lost 5, with 13 bases in between. The CDR3 length is 15 residues. CDR3 amino acids: CASSQDWVIGETQYF. CDR3 sequence (DNA): TGCGCCAGCAGCCAAGATTGGGTCATCGGGGAGACCCAGTACTTC.

The rearrangement links TRBV14 to TRBJ2-7; 8 bases are a match to TRBD1. CDR1 SGHDN and CDR2 FVKESK come from the germline V gene. CDR3 length: 14 amino acids. V shed 4 bases, J shed 6 bases, and the junction held 8 bases outside the gene matches. Here the CDR3 reads CASSPLAGGREQYF. The CDR3 DNA follows: TGTGCCAGCAGCCCCCTAGCAGGGGGCCGCGAGCAGTACTTC.

This sequence joins TRBV6-1 and TRBJ2-1; 8 bases map to TRBD2. The trim removed 2 bases at V and 12 bases at J, leaving 9 bases unmatched. Germline values: CDR1 MNHNS, CDR2 SASEGT. This CDR3 has 14 amino acids. The CDR3 loop reads CASSENGGARGQFF. Written as DNA, the CDR3 is TGTGCCAGCAGTGAAAACGGGGGGGCCAGGGGGCAGTTCTTC.

V and J are TRBV9 and TRBJ1-6; D is possibly TRBD1 (6 bases). This CDR3 has 14 amino acids. Germline loops: CDR1 SGDLS, CDR2 YYNGEE. Trimming took off 0 bases at V and 10 bases at J, with 11 bases between the two ends. CDR3 coding DNA: TGTGCCAGCAGCGTAGACAGGGCTCTGTCACCCCTCCACTTT. This gives the protein CASSVDRALSPLHF.

This clone showed up many times. At the DNA level, this CDR3 is encoded by other sequences in the same sample as well. The V and J genes are TRBV19 and TRBJ1-1, with 9 bases that match TRBD1. The CDR3 covers 13 residues. Trimming removed 4 bases from V and 5 bases from J; junction bases left unmatched: 2. Germline CDR1 is LNHDA and CDR2 is SQIVND (reference sequence). The CDR3 sequence is CASSKQGATEAFF. The CDR3 DNA follows: TGTGCCAGTAGTAAACAGGGGGCAACTGAAGCTTTCTTT.

CDR3 coding DNA: TGTGCCAGTAGTATTATGGACAGGGGAGTGATGGGATATGGCTACACCTTC. The encoded protein is CASSIMDRGVMGYGYTF. The V gene is TRBV19, the J gene TRBJ1-2, with 9 bases matching TRBD1. Germline values: CDR1 LNHDA, CDR2 SQIVND (reference sequence). CDR3 length equals 17 residues. With V trimmed by 3 bases and J by 5 bases, 13 bases remained unmatched.

The chain joins TRBV19 to TRBJ2-1; 7 bases match TRBD2. Trimming took 7 bases from V and 10 from J; bases not matched to a gene: 7. This CDR3 region has 12 residues. In germline, CDR1 is LNHDA, CDR2 SQIVND (reference sequence). CDR3 DNA: TGTGCCAGTACCCCGGGAGGTTGGGAGCAGTTCTTC. Its protein product is CASTPGGWEQFF.